These T cell receptor beta chains were read from a single sample in a study of siplizumab effects on memory and regulatory T cells. No cognate antigen is known for these TCRs. TCRdb's copy holds only in-frame clones and misses some; the assay was immunoSEQ multiplex PCR. Among more than 13,000 clones listed, less than 50% were seen once. The sequencing sample was made of CFSE-low (dividing) CD4+ T cells sorted from an allogeneic mixed lymphocyte reaction. The receptors were gathered from a human donor in good health; the cells came from an allogeneic mixed lymphocyte reaction. Some clones in this sample may be carry-over from other donors' samples. Each CDR3 is given with its conserved first and last residue. The D gene is left open where the match is weak. Only some rows state a clone size, as once, few, many or a class for expanded clones.

J	size	V	D	DNA	CDR3
TRBJ2-3	.	TRBV6-5	.	TGTGCCAGCAGTTACGGGCGGGCTACAGATACGCAGTATTTT	CASSYGRATDTQYF
TRBJ1-5	.	TRBV19	.	TGTGCCAGCCGGACAGTGGGTGCGGGCAATCAGCCCCAGCATTTT	CASRTVGAGNQPQHF
TRBJ2-7	.	TRBV6-1	.	TGTGCCAGCAGTGAGGGACTCCCAGCCGGGTACGAGCAGTACTTC	CASSEGLPAGYEQYF
TRBJ2-2	.	TRBV19	.	TGTGCCAGTAGTATGGGTCCGTCCGGGGAGCTGTTTTTT	CASSMGPSGELFF
TRBJ1-4	few	TRBV28	.	TGTGCCAGCAGTCTCGTTAACGAAAAACTGTTTTTT	CASSLVNEKLFF
TRBJ2-2	.	TRBV19	.	TGTGCCAGTAGTACAACAGGGATACACACCGGGGAGCTGTTTTTT	CASSTTGIHTGELFF
TRBJ2-1	once	TRBV28	TRBD2	TGTGCCAGCAGTTCTTTGACTAGCACGTACAATGAGCAGTTCTTC	CASSSLTSTYNEQFF
TRBJ2-6	.	TRBV10-2	.	TGCGCCAGCTTGGACGCCGGGGCCAACGTCCTGACTTTC	CASLDAGANVLTF
TRBJ2-1	few	TRBV5-1	TRBD1	TGCGCCAGCAGCTTGGAGGGACAGGGGTACAATGAGCAGTTCTTC	CASSLEGQGYNEQFF
TRBJ2-5	.	TRBV9	.	TGTGCCAGCAGCGACCGGGACTACCAAGAGACCCAGTACTTC	CASSDRDYQETQYF
TRBJ2-1	.	TRBV6-1	TRBD2	TGTGCCAGCAGAGAAACCTTTAGCGGGAGCTACTACAATGAGCAGTTCTTC	CASRETFSGSYYNEQFF
TRBJ2-5	few	TRBV29-1	TRBD1	TGCAGCGTTTCGAGGGACAGGATTACGGAGACCCAGTACTTC	CSVSRDRITETQYF
TRBJ2-2	.	TRBV7-3	TRBD2	TGTGCCAGCAGCCCCCCCCCTAGCGGGAGCGCCGGGGAGCTGTTTTTT	CASSPPPSGSAGELFF
TRBJ2-3	few	TRBV6-5	TRBD2	TGTGCCAGCAGTTACTCCGGGAGGAGGACAGATACGCAGTATTTT	CASSYSGRRTDTQYF
TRBJ2-7	.	TRBV5-5	TRBD2	TGTGCCAGCAGCTCCCGGACTAGCGGGACAAGGAGCTCCTACGAGCAGTACTTC	CASSSRTSGTRSSYEQYF
TRBJ2-7	.	TRBV29-1	TRBD2	TGCAGCGTCATCCCCGGGGGGGTTAGGCACGAGCAGTACTTC	CSVIPGGVRHEQYF
TRBJ1-1	.	TRBV6-5	TRBD1	TGTGCCAGCAGTTACTCGGGACAGGGTGGATTTGAAGCTTTCTTT	CASSYSGQGGFEAFF
TRBJ2-5	.	TRBV5-4	TRBD2	TGTGCCAGCAGCCGTAGCGGGAGGGAGATTCAAGAGACCCAGTACTTC	CASSRSGREIQETQYF
TRBJ1-5	.	TRBV6-5	.	TGTGCCAGCAGTCGCGCTGGTAGTCAGCCCCAGCATTTT	CASSRAGSQPQHF
TRBJ2-1	once	TRBV19	TRBD2	TGTGCCAGTAGTATTTTGTCTAGCGGGGGATACAATGAGCAGTTCTTC	CASSILSSGGYNEQFF
TRBJ2-5	.	TRBV6-5	.	TGTGCCAGCAGTTACTTTCCTCGGCCAGCTAAGGAGACCCAGTACTTC	CASSYFPRPAKETQYF
TRBJ2-1	.	TRBV19	.	TGTGCCACTAAGCCGGTGAGCGGGCCTAATGAGCAGTTCTTC	CATKPVSGPNEQFF
TRBJ2-1	.	TRBV9	.	TGTGCCAGCAGCCTCCGGCTATCCGCCTACAATGAGCAGTTCTTC	CASSLRLSAYNEQFF
TRBJ2-5	.	TRBV5-1	TRBD2	TGCGCCAGCAGGTATACCGGGACTAGCGAAGAGACCCAGTACTTC	CASRYTGTSEETQYF
TRBJ1-1	.	TRBV6-6	.	TGTGCCAGCAGTTACCGGGGACACCAGAACACTGAAGCTTTCTTT	CASSYRGHQNTEAFF
TRBJ2-2	many	TRBV28	.	TGTGCCAGCCAAAGGACAGAGCGTGTCACCGGGGAGCTGTTTTTT	CASQRTERVTGELFF
TRBJ2-2	few	TRBV14	TRBD1	TGTGCCAGCAGCTCCTGGACAGGAGAGAACACCGGGGAGCTGTTTTTT	CASSSWTGENTGELFF
TRBJ1-1	medium-sized	TRBV2	.	TGTGCCAGCGGTAACGGGTTCACTGAAGCTTTCTTT	CASGNGFTEAFF
TRBJ1-1	.	TRBV6-5	.	TGTGCCAGCAGATCGGGGCGTTTGGACACTGAAGCTTTCTTT	CASRSGRLDTEAFF
TRBJ1-3	few	TRBV4-1	.	TGTGCCAGCAGCCAAGGGGGGGACCCCTCTGGAAACACCATATATTTT	CASSQGGDPSGNTIYF
TRBJ2-3	few	TRBV5-1	TRBD1	TGCGCCAGCAGCGCGGGACAGGGTGGAGATACGCAGTATTTT	CASSAGQGGDTQYF
TRBJ2-5	few	TRBV7-2	.	TGTGCCAGCAGCCCTGTCGGCCCCACCCTTCAAGAGACCCAGTACTTC	CASSPVGPTLQETQYF
TRBJ1-1	few	TRBV7-9	TRBD1	TGTGCCAGCAGCCTTAGGGACAGGAACACTGAAGCTTTCTTT	CASSLRDRNTEAFF
TRBJ2-3	many	TRBV7-8	TRBD2	TGTGCCAGCAGCTTTTATACTAGCGGACGCACAGATACGCAGTATTTT	CASSFYTSGRTDTQYF
TRBJ2-7	.	TRBV19	.	TGTGCCAGTAGACCCCAGGGGGGGGCAACCACCTACGAGCAGTACTTC	CASRPQGGATTYEQYF
TRBJ2-7	medium-sized	TRBV2	.	TGTGCCAGCCACTCGACTAGTACGTCCTACGAGCAGTACTTC	CASHSTSTSYEQYF
TRBJ2-1	.	TRBV11-2	.	TGTGCCAGCAGCTTAGTAGCCCCCAATGAGCAGTTCTTC	CASSLVAPNEQFF
TRBJ1-1	medium-sized	TRBV29-1	.	TGCAGCGTTGACGTTGGGGGGGTCACTGAAGCTTTCTTT	CSVDVGGVTEAFF
TRBJ2-1	once	TRBV5-1	TRBD1	TGCGCCAGCACGCGCGGGGGACAGGGCTCCAATGAGCAGTTCTTC	CASTRGGQGSNEQFF
TRBJ2-3	.	TRBV19	.	TGTGCCAGTAGTATAGCCGGCAGCACAGATACGCAGTATTTT	CASSIAGSTDTQYF
TRBJ1-2	.	TRBV9	.	TGTGCCAGCAGCGTAGCAGGAGGCCCTCTCTATGGCTACACCTTC	CASSVAGGPLYGYTF
TRBJ2-5	few	TRBV30	TRBD1	TGTGCCTGGAGTACCACAGGGGGCGGGGAGACCCAGTACTTC	CAWSTTGGGETQYF
TRBJ2-3	few	TRBV6-1	TRBD1	TGTGCCAGCAGGAAGGGACAGGGACGCACAGATACGCAGTATTTT	CASRKGQGRTDTQYF
TRBJ2-5	.	TRBV5-1	TRBD1	TGCGCCAGCAGCTTCGGGGACAGACAAGAGACCCAGTACTTC	CASSFGDRQETQYF
TRBJ2-3	.	TRBV7-8	.	TGTGCCAGCAGCTTATTGGACGGGACCACAGATACGCAGTATTTT	CASSLLDGTTDTQYF
TRBJ1-5	.	TRBV27	TRBD1	TGTGCCAGCAGGCCGACAGGGGGCCTTAATCAGCCCCAGCATTTT	CASRPTGGLNQPQHF
TRBJ2-5	.	TRBV21-1	.	TGTGCCAGCAGCTTACGAACCGGGACTAGCGGGATGAACCAAGAGACCCAGTACTTC	CASSLRTGTSGMNQETQYF
TRBJ2-1	.	TRBV6-5	TRBD2	TGTGCCAGCACGCGGGGGGACAATGAGCAGTTCTTC	CASTRGDNEQFF
TRBJ2-7	.	TRBV6-1	TRBD2	TGTGCCAGCAGTGAAGTAGGGACTAGCGGAGTCATGGGTGTGCAGTACTTC	CASSEVGTSGVMGVQYF
TRBJ2-3	few	TRBV7-7	.	TGTGCTAGCAGCCCACTCACCCAGACAGATACGCAGTATTTT	CASSPLTQTDTQYF
TRBJ2-5	.	TRBV6-4	TRBD2	TGTGCCAGCCCTGCCGGGGGGGTTCAAGAGACCCAGTACTTC	CASPAGGVQETQYF